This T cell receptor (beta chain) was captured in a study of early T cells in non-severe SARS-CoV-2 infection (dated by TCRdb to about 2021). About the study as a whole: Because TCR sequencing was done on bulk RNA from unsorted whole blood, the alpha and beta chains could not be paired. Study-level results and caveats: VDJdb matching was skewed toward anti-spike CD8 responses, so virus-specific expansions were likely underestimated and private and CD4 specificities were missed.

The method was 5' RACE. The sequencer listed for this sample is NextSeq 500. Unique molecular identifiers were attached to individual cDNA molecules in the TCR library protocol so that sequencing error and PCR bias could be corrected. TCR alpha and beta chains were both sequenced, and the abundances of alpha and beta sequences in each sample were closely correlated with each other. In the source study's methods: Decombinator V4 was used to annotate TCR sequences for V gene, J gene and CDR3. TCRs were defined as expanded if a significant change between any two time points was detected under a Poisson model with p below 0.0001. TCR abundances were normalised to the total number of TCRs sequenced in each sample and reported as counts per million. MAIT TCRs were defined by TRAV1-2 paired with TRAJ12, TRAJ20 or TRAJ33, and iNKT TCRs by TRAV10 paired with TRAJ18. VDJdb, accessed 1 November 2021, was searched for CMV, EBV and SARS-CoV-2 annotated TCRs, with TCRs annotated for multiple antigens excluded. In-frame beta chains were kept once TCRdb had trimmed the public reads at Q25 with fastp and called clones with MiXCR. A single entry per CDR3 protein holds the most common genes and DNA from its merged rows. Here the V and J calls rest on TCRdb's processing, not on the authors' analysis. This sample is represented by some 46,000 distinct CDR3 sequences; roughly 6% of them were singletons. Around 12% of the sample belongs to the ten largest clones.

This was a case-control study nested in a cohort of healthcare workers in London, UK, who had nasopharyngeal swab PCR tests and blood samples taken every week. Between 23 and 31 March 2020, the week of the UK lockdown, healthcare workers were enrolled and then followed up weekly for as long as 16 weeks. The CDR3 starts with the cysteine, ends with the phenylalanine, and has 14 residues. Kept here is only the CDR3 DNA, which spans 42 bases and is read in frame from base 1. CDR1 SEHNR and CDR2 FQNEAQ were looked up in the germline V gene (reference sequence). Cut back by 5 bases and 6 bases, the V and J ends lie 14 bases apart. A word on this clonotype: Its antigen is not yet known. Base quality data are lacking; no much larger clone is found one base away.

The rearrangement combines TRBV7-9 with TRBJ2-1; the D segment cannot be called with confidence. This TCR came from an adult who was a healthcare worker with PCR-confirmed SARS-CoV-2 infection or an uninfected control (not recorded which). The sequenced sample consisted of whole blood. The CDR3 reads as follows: CASSPTPSSNEQFF. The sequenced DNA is TGTGCCAGCAGCCCGACCCCAAGTTCCAATGAGCAGTTCTTC.